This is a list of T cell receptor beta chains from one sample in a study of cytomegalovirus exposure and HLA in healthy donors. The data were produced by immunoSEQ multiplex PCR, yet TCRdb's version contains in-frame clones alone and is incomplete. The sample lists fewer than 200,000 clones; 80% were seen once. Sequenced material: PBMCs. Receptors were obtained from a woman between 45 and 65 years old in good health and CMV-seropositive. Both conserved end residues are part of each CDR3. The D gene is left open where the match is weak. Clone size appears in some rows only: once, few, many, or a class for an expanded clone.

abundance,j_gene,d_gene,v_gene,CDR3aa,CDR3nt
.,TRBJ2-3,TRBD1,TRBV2,CASSDQGVGADTQYF,TGTGCCAGCAGTGACCAGGGGGTTGGGGCAGATACGCAGTATTTT
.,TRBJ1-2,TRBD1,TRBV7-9,CASSSQRTGVGYTF,TGTGCCAGCAGCTCCCAGCGGACAGGGGTCGGCTACACCTTC
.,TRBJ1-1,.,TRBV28,CASSLWSGKGTEAFF,TGTGCCAGCAGTTTATGGTCAGGGAAGGGCACTGAAGCTTTCTTT
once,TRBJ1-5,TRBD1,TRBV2,CASSRAGGIGSNQPQHF,TGTGCCAGCAGTCGGGCAGGGGGCATAGGAAGCAATCAGCCCCAGCATTTT
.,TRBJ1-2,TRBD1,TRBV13,CASSFNFGQENGYTF,TGTGCCAGCAGCTTTAACTTCGGACAGGAGAATGGCTACACCTTC
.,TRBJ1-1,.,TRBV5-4,CASSPTGGMVTEAFF,TGTGCCAGCAGCCCGACCGGGGGGATGGTCACTGAAGCTTTCTTT
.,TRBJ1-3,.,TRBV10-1,CASSAGAPGNTIYF,TGCGCCAGCAGTGCAGGGGCACCAGGAAACACCATATATTTT
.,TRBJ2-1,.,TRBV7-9,CASSRYGRVSSYNEQFF,TGTGCCAGCAGTAGGTACGGTCGGGTGAGCTCCTACAATGAGCAGTTCTTC
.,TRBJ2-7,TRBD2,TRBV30,CAWGGVGYEQYF,TGTGCCTGGGGGGGGGTTGGGTACGAGCAGTACTTC
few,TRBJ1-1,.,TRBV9,CASTVEPGVNTEAFF,TGTGCCAGCACCGTAGAGCCAGGGGTGAACACTGAAGCTTTCTTT
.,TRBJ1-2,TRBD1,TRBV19,CASNNRGRNYGYTF,TGTGCCAGTAATAACAGGGGGAGGAACTATGGCTACACCTTC
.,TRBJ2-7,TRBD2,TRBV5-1,CASSLAGLAGVEQYF,TGCGCCAGCAGCTTGGCGGGGCTAGCGGGAGTCGAGCAGTACTTC
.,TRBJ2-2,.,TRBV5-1,CASSFSGETGELFF,TGCGCCAGCAGCTTCTCAGGGGAAACCGGGGAGCTGTTTTTT
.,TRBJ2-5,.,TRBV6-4,CASSGGRVETQYF,TGTGCCAGCAGTGGCGGCAGGGTCGAGACCCAGTACTTC
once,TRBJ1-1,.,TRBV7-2,CASSPNNGGWGNTEAFF,TGTGCCAGCAGCCCCAATAACGGAGGTTGGGGAAACACTGAAGCTTTCTTT
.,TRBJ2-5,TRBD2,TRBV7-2,CASSFPSGSETQYF,TGTGCCAGCAGCTTCCCTAGCGGGAGTGAGACCCAGTACTTC
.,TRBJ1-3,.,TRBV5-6,CASNTQYGLKSGNTIYF,TGTGCCAGCAACACCCAGTATGGGCTAAAGTCTGGAAACACCATATATTTT
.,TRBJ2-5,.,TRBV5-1,CASSLIPGVETQYF,TGCGCCAGCAGCTTGATCCCAGGCGTAGAGACCCAGTACTTC
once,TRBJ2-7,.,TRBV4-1,CASSHNLAYEQYF,TGCGCCAGCAGCCACAACTTAGCCTACGAGCAGTACTTC
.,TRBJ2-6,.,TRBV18,CASSPSDRPKAAGANVLTF,TGTGCCAGTTCACCTTCGGACAGACCAAAGGCAGCTGGGGCCAACGTCCTGACTTTC
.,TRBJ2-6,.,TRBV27,CASSLLGQVSSGANVLTF,TGTGCCAGCAGTTTATTAGGTCAGGTTAGCTCTGGGGCCAACGTCCTGACTTTC
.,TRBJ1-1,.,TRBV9,CASSMGGALEAFF,TGTGCCAGCAGCATGGGAGGGGCCCTTGAAGCTTTCTTT
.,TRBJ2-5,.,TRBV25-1,CASSELSVDQETQYF,TGTGCCAGCAGTGAATTAAGCGTGGATCAAGAGACCCAGTACTTC
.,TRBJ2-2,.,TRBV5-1,CASSLEGPSVAGELFF,TGCGCCAGCAGCTTGGAGGGGCCTTCGGTAGCCGGGGAGCTGTTTTTT
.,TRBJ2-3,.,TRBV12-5,CASGRTTGIQPDTQYF,TGTGCTAGTGGACGGACGACAGGAATACAGCCAGATACGCAGTATTTT
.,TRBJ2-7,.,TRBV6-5,CASSSPGQGTYEQYF,TGTGCCAGCAGTTCCCCGGGACAAGGCACCTACGAGCAGTACTTC
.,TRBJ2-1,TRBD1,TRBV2,CASSGQGTPSSYNEQFF,TGTGCCAGCAGTGGACAGGGGACCCCGAGCTCCTACAATGAGCAGTTCTTC
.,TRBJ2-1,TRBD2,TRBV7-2,CASSPSGLAGGEQFF,TGTGCCAGCAGCCCCTCGGGACTAGCGGGGGGTGAGCAGTTCTTC
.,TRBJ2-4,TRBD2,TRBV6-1,CASSVTSGGAKNIQYF,TGTGCCAGCAGTGTGACTAGCGGGGGGGCCAAAAACATTCAGTACTTC
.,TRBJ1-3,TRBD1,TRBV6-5,CASSYRRQGSGNTIYF,TGTGCCAGCAGTTACCGTCGACAGGGCTCTGGAAACACCATATATTTT
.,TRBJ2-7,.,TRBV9,CASSVKDYSYEQYF,TGTGCCAGCAGCGTAAAGGACTACTCCTACGAGCAGTACTTC
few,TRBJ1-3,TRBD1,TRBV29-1,CSVDSGQLNSGNTIYF,TGCAGCGTAGACTCGGGACAGTTGAACTCTGGAAACACCATATATTTT
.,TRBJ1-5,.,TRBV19,CASRLDSNQPQHF,TGTGCCAGTCGGTTAGATAGCAATCAGCCCCAGCATTTT
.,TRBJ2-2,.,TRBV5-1,CASSLVPTTNTGELFF,TGCGCCAGCAGCTTGGTTCCTACGACGAACACCGGGGAGCTGTTTTTT
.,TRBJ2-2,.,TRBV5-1,CASSWAGSGNTGELFF,TGCGCCAGCTCCTGGGCAGGCTCAGGGAACACCGGGGAGCTGTTTTTT
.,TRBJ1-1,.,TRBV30,CATGQTNTEAFF,TGTGCCACCGGACAGACGAACACTGAAGCTTTCTTT
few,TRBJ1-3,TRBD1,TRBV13,CASSPAQGTTNTIYF,TGTGCCAGCAGCCCGGCACAGGGGACCACCAACACCATATATTTT
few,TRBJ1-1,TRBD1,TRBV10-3,CATGQGNTEAFF,TGTGCCACCGGACAGGGGAACACTGAAGCTTTCTTT
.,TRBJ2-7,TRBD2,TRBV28,CASSFARGTTYEQYF,TGTGCCAGCAGTTTTGCCCGTGGGACTACCTACGAGCAGTACTTC